This note documents a single T cell receptor beta chain sequence. Germline lookup yields CDR1 MDHEN and CDR2 SYDVKM. This CDR3 region has 14 residues. The trim removed 7 bases at V and 11 bases at J, leaving 12 bases unmatched. Healthy individuals of Caucasian origin from Russia, aged roughly 6 to 100, served as donors. The second PCR ran about 6 to 12 cycles with a sample-barcoded 5' primer and J-beta primers. TCRdb re-called the 5' RACE reads through MiXCR, storing one row per CDR3 protein. The data show some 1.8 million distinct CDR3 sequences, about two fifths seen once. This record belongs to a study of blood T cells in healthy people across ages.

This TCR was recovered from a human donor in good health. Source material: blood. The chain combines TRBV28 with TRBJ2-5; 11 bases fit TRBD1. In DNA, the CDR3 is TGTGCCAGCACCATCCGGGACAGGGGGATGGGGCAGTACTTC. It encodes CASTIRDRGMGQYF.